Listed below are T cell receptor beta chains from one sample, sequenced in a study of T-cell memory formation after mild COVID-19. Using its own MiXCR run on the 5' RACE reads, TCRdb lists one record per CDR3 protein. The sample lists about 560,000 distinct CDR3 sequences, about 20% occurring once. Sequenced input: PBMCs or a T cell subset sorted from them (not recorded which). The receptors derive from an adult woman who had mild COVID-19 (a few samples of this study predate the infection). Cell type and time point are not known. Both conserved end residues are part of each CDR3. Fields, in order: J gene, V gene, D gene, clone size, CDR3 protein, CDR3 DNA. A D gene is named only where the DNA matches it firmly. Size values are once, few and many counts, or a class for expanded clones, and some rows have none.

j_gene: TRBJ2-7
v_gene: TRBV5-1
d_gene: TRBD2
abundance: .
CDR3aa: CASSLIAGRTYEQYF
CDR3nt: TGCGCCAGCAGCTTAATAGCGGGTCGAACCTACGAGCAGTACTTC

j_gene: TRBJ2-7
v_gene: TRBV6-6
d_gene: TRBD2
abundance: .
CDR3aa: CATGLAGVDEQYF
CDR3nt: TGTGCCACCGGACTAGCGGGAGTTGACGAGCAGTACTTC

j_gene: TRBJ2-7
v_gene: TRBV5-1
d_gene: TRBD1
abundance: few
CDR3aa: CASSDREMGISEQYF
CDR3nt: TGCGCCAGCAGCGACAGGGAAATGGGAATAAGCGAGCAGTACTTC

j_gene: TRBJ2-7
v_gene: TRBV4-2
d_gene: TRBD2
abundance: .
CDR3aa: CASSQVGGVAYEQYF
CDR3nt: TGTGCCAGCAGCCAAGTGGGAGGGGTAGCCTACGAGCAGTACTTC

j_gene: TRBJ2-7
v_gene: TRBV5-1
d_gene: .
abundance: .
CDR3aa: CASSLHTDINSYEQYF
CDR3nt: TGCGCCAGCAGCTTGCACACTGACATAAACTCCTACGAGCAGTACTTC

j_gene: TRBJ2-1
v_gene: TRBV12-5
d_gene: .
abundance: .
CDR3aa: CASGLAGSEQFF
CDR3nt: TGTGCTAGTGGTTTGGCAGGAAGTGAGCAGTTCTTC

j_gene: TRBJ2-3
v_gene: TRBV12-3/TRBV12-4
d_gene: .
abundance: .
CDR3aa: CASRRATDTQYF
CDR3nt: TGTGCCAGCAGGAGGGCCACAGATACGCAGTATTTT

j_gene: TRBJ1-5
v_gene: TRBV9
d_gene: .
abundance: many
CDR3aa: CASSVAGEGQPQHF
CDR3nt: TGTGCCAGCAGCGTAGCTGGGGAGGGCCAGCCCCAGCATTTT

j_gene: TRBJ2-3
v_gene: TRBV7-9
d_gene: TRBD1
abundance: .
CDR3aa: CASVRSGTGTDTQYF
CDR3nt: TGTGCCAGCGTCAGATCCGGGACAGGAACAGATACGCAGTATTTT

j_gene: TRBJ2-5
v_gene: TRBV9
d_gene: .
abundance: few
CDR3aa: CASSVGTLQETQYF
CDR3nt: TGTGCCAGCAGCGTAGGGACACTCCAAGAGACCCAGTACTTC

j_gene: TRBJ2-2
v_gene: TRBV12-3/TRBV12-4
d_gene: TRBD2
abundance: few
CDR3aa: CASRHSSGGAPGELFF
CDR3nt: TGTGCCAGCAGACATTCTAGCGGGGGGGCCCCCGGGGAGCTGTTTTTT

j_gene: TRBJ2-7
v_gene: TRBV28
d_gene: TRBD2
abundance: few
CDR3aa: CASSQRTSGTSYEQYF
CDR3nt: TGTGCCAGCAGTCAGAGGACTAGCGGGACTTCCTACGAGCAGTACTTC

j_gene: TRBJ2-3
v_gene: TRBV2
d_gene: TRBD2
abundance: .
CDR3aa: CASSDPSGSRGTQYF
CDR3nt: TGTGCCAGCAGTGACCCTAGCGGGAGTCGGGGTACGCAGTATTTT

j_gene: TRBJ2-5
v_gene: TRBV18
d_gene: .
abundance: few
CDR3aa: CASSPAGAQETQYF
CDR3nt: TGTGCCAGCTCACCGGCGGGGGCTCAAGAGACCCAGTACTTC

j_gene: TRBJ2-2
v_gene: TRBV12-3/TRBV12-4
d_gene: TRBD2
abundance: few
CDR3aa: CASSSGGGNTGELFF
CDR3nt: TGTGCCAGCAGTAGCGGGGGCGGGAACACCGGGGAGCTGTTTTTT

j_gene: TRBJ2-5
v_gene: TRBV30
d_gene: TRBD1
abundance: .
CDR3aa: CAWRTGGGETQYF
CDR3nt: TGTGCCTGGAGGACAGGGGGCGGGGAGACCCAGTACTTC

j_gene: TRBJ1-1
v_gene: TRBV5-1
d_gene: .
abundance: .
CDR3aa: CASSLISSNTEAFF
CDR3nt: TGCGCCAGCAGCTTGATTTCCTCGAACACTGAAGCTTTCTTT

j_gene: TRBJ2-1
v_gene: TRBV5-1
d_gene: .
abundance: .
CDR3aa: CASSPTTGAAKFF
CDR3nt: TGCGCCAGCAGCCCTACCACGGGGGCGGCCAAGTTCTTC

j_gene: TRBJ2-3
v_gene: TRBV4-2
d_gene: .
abundance: .
CDR3aa: CASSQDRGQRADTQYF
CDR3nt: TGTGCCAGCAGCCAAGATAGAGGGCAGCGGGCGGATACGCAGTATTTT

j_gene: TRBJ1-1
v_gene: TRBV7-6
d_gene: .
abundance: few
CDR3aa: CASSLGGGPEAFF
CDR3nt: TGTGCCAGCAGCTTAGGAGGGGGTCCTGAAGCTTTCTTT